This note documents a single TCR beta chain sequence. This clone was seen a handful of times. The antigen it binds to is not known. The input lacks base qualities; no much larger clone sits a single base away. Libraries were prepared through the immunoSEQ multiplex PCR assay. In the source study's methods: Repertoires were summarized by richness and clonality, and significantly expanded and contracted clones were identified between pre- and post-therapy samples. The immuneACCESS repertoire file appears here via TCRdb, limited to in-frame rearrangements. These files lack a portion of the clones; in checked studies, under half of the deficit traces to unresolved V genes, and the cause of the others is not known. V and J calls and clone size are copied from that table; D and trimming were computed from the DNA. The sample yields approximately 5,000 clones; about three quarters were counted once. The ten largest clones represent 3.3% of the sample.

Sample time point, as interpreted from the label and publication: at surgical resection after neoadjuvant nivolumab +/- ipilimumab. Samples came from the phase 2 randomized NEOSTAR trial, which tested neoadjuvant nivolumab or nivolumab plus ipilimumab followed by surgery in operable NSCLC. At resection, uninvolved lung adjacent to the tumor was collected to act as a matched non-tumor comparison for the TCR repertoires of resected tumors. These data originate in a study of neoadjuvant nivolumab and ipilimumab in lung cancer (dated by TCRdb to 2020 to 2021). Looking at the study overall: Intravenous nivolumab was dosed at 3 mg/kg on days 1, 15 and 29, and in the combination arm ipilimumab 1 mg/kg was added on day 1 only. The major pathologic response (MPR) rate in the intention-to-treat population in each study arm was designated as the primary trial endpoint. A total of 40 to 45 patients with operable NSCLC were treated in the trial, with some 23 randomized to nivolumab monotherapy and about 21 randomized to nivolumab plus ipilimumab. The study compared TCR repertoires in pretherapy (baseline) peripheral blood with TCR repertoires in tumors resected at surgery following neoadjuvant immune checkpoint blockade. Matched pretherapy and resected tumor pairs were analyzed for seven patients: four treated with nivolumab and three with nivolumab plus ipilimumab. The full study reports these points: TCR richness and clonality were greater in resected tumors than in tumor-adjacent uninvolved lung, and increases were seen in more dual-therapy-treated tumors. No significant correlation was found between TCR clonality and pathologic tumor regression, and only one major-pathologic-response sample was available for the clonality analysis. A positive correlation was observed between pretherapy blood TCR richness and richness in tumors resected after neoadjuvant therapy (Spearman R ≈ 0.82). From pretherapy to surgery, increases in tumor T-cell richness and clonality were observed in three of three dual-therapy tumors but in only two of four nivolumab-treated tumors. A small number of samples was subjected to TCR sequencing.

The CDR3, cysteine through phenylalanine, is 15 amino acids long. Just CDR3 DNA is preserved here, 45 bases in frame from base 1. V loses 2 bases of germline sequence and J loses 0 bases, and the interval between the two ends is 9 bases. The germline V gene supplies CDR1 SGDLS and CDR2 YYNGEE. The sequencing used normal lung tissue adjacent to the tumor, collected after neoadjuvant nivolumab, alone or with ipilimumab, at or shortly before surgery. This sequence uses TRBV9 and TRBJ2-1; there is no confident call for the D gene. The TCR sequence derives from an adult with non-small cell lung cancer. Some clones in this sample may be carry-over from other donors' samples. The nucleotides read TGTGCCAGCAGCGTCCAGGAGAGCTCCTACAATGAGCAGTTCTTC. The resulting protein is CASSVQESSYNEQFF.